This T cell receptor (beta chain) comes out of a study of OX40 agonist ivuxolimab in advanced cancers. Study results and caveats: In the 0.1 to 3.0 mg/kg range, CD4+ and CD8+ blood T cells had expanded clonally by week 6.

This clone was picked up one time. Its antigen is not identified. Systemic immunosuppression or autoimmune disease history was grounds to exclude patients. The CDR3 is 14 residues long. J was trimmed by 4 bases and V by 3 bases; bases with no gene match: 0. CDR1 LNHDA and CDR2 SQIVND come from the germline V gene (reference sequence). Profiled with immunoSEQ multiplex PCR; TCRdb holds only in-frame clones, not every one. This table has some 50,000 clones, roughly 85% appearing once. The sequenced sample was CD4+ or CD8+ T cells sorted from blood, obtained in a trial of the OX40 agonist ivuxolimab. V gene TRBV19 combines with J gene TRBJ1-2, with 12 bases fitting TRBD1. This sequence originates from an adult with an advanced solid tumor such as melanoma, head and neck, liver or kidney cancer. The CDR3 nucleotides are TGTGCCAGTAGTATGGGACAGGGGGCCTATGGCTACACCTTC. Amino acid sequence: CASSMGQGAYGYTF. The full variable domain, in which reference TRBV19 and TRBJ1-2 provide the parts outside the CDR3, is DGGITQSPKYLFRKEGQNVTLSCEQNLNHDAMYWYRQDPGQGLRLIYYSQIVNDFQKGDIAEGYSVSREKKESFPLTVTSAQKNPTAFYLCASSMGQGAYGYTFGSGTRLTVV.